The 16 T cell receptor beta chains presented below share a single source sample, sequenced in a study of glioma-infiltrating T cells after dendritic cell vaccination. Some clones are missing from TCRdb's copy, which holds only in-frame ones; the method was immunoSEQ multiplex PCR. The sample has 75,000 to 100,000 clones, 79% seen once. The sequenced sample was blood, obtained before dendritic cell vaccination. These receptors were collected from a human donor with glioblastoma.

The gene calls are TRBV19 and TRBJ2-5; TRBD2 aligns across 10 bases. V lost 5 bases, J lost 5 bases, and 8 bases stayed unmatched. From germline, CDR1 is LNHDA and CDR2 SQIVND (reference sequence). This CDR3 region has 15 residues. As DNA, the CDR3 is TGTGCCAGTAGTGTTCTAGCGGGAGTCGGTGAGACCCAGTACTTC. This encodes CASSVLAGVGETQYF.

This chain links TRBV9 with TRBJ1-1; TRBD1 matches at 11 bases. This CDR3 is 15 amino acids long. CDR1 and CDR2 (germline): SGDLS, YYNGEE. The V and J ends lost 4 bases and 8 bases, in that order; junction bases with no gene match: 10. The CDR3 sequence: CASSYPGTGGAEAFF. For the CDR3, the DNA is TGTGCCAGCAGCTACCCCGGGACAGGGGGGGCGGAAGCTTTCTTT.

This chain links TRBV30 with TRBJ1-4; 8 positions match TRBD1. This CDR3 has 14 residues. CDR1 and CDR2 from the germline V gene are GTSNPN and SVGIG (reference sequence). The V gene end was trimmed by 2 bases and the J gene end by 5 bases; junction bases not matched to a gene: 4. CDR3 sequence: CAWSYRDRNEKLFF. The CDR3 DNA reads as TGTGCCTGGAGTTACCGGGACAGGAATGAAAAACTGTTTTTT.

The V call is TRBV19, the J call TRBJ2-7; 8 bases align to TRBD2. The CDR3 covers 14 residues. CDR1 and CDR2 (germline): LNHDA, SQIVND (reference sequence). The J segment lost 6 bases and the V segment lost 10 bases, leaving 14 bases of the junction unmatched. As DNA, the CDR3 is TGTGCCACCCAACGGGAGGGGAGTGCTGGCGAGCAGTACTTC. Encoded protein: CATQREGSAGEQYF.

A few counts support this clone. This chain connects TRBV5-1 to TRBJ2-1; the match to TRBD2 covers 9 bases. The CDR3 spans 16 residues. The germline V gene encodes CDR1 SGHRS and CDR2 YFSETQ. With 0 bases clipped from V and 7 bases from J, the junction kept 8 bases outside the gene matches. CDR3 sequence: CASSLVLSGGGNEQFF. The CDR3 nucleotides read TGCGCCAGCAGCTTGGTCCTTAGCGGGGGTGGGAATGAGCAGTTCTTC.

This clone was counted at least ten times. The chain recombines TRBV2 with TRBJ1-3, with TRBD1 matching over 8 bases. The CDR3 sequence is 15 residues long. Germline V gives CDR1 SNHLY, CDR2 FYNNEI. Trimming removed 4 bases from V and 2 bases from J; junction bases left unmatched: 4. This CDR3 is CASSVEQGAGNTIYF. CDR3 DNA sequence: TGTGCCAGCAGTGTAGAACAGGGGGCTGGAAACACCATATATTTT. The variable domain in full, completed from reference TRBV2 and TRBJ1-3, reads EPEVTQTPSHQVTQMGQEVILRCVPISNHLYFYWYRQILGQKVEFLVSFYNNEISEKSEIFDDQFSVERPDGSNFTLKIRSTKLEDSAMYFCASSVEQGAGNTIYFGEGSWLTVV.

The J gene is TRBJ2-1, the V gene TRBV7-2; 8 bases agree with TRBD1. Trimming at V came to 5 bases and at J to 4 bases, leaving 4 bases not matched to a gene. Germline lookup yields CDR1 SGHTA and CDR2 FQGNSA. This CDR3 is built from 14 residues. The CDR3 here is CASSPRGRYNEQFF. Written as DNA, the CDR3 is TGTGCCAGCAGCCCCAGGGGGCGGTACAATGAGCAGTTCTTC.

The CDR3 loop is CASSEAGAGGNYGYTF. The CDR3 coding sequence is TGTGCCAGCAGTGAAGCGGGGGCGGGGGGGAACTATGGCTACACCTTC. The J gene is TRBJ1-2, the V gene TRBV2, with a possible D match to TRBD1 (6 bases). This CDR3 has 16 amino acids. Germline lookup yields CDR1 SNHLY and CDR2 FYNNEI. With 0 bases removed from V and 2 bases from J, the gap between germline ends came to 13 bases. Looking up the rest from reference TRBV2 and TRBJ1-2 gives the full variable domain: EPEVTQTPSHQVTQMGQEVILRCVPISNHLYFYWYRQILGQKVEFLVSFYNNEISEKSEIFDDQFSVERPDGSNFTLKIRSTKLEDSAMYFCASSEAGAGGNYGYTFGSGTRLTVV.

This CDR3 is CASSNQRERKFF. The CDR3 DNA reads as TGTGCCAGCAGTAACCAGCGGGAGCGAAAGTTCTTC. The rearrangement joins TRBV6-5 to TRBJ2-1; 8 positions match TRBD2. The CDR3 runs to 12 residues. V trimming: 5 bases; J trimming: 14 bases; junction bases outside the gene matches: 8. Germline loops: CDR1 MNHEY, CDR2 SVGAGI.

This chain connects TRBV7-9 to TRBJ2-7; 8 nucleotides align to TRBD1. This CDR3 is 19 amino acids long. Looked up from germline, CDR1 is SEHNR and CDR2 is FQNEAQ (reference sequence). The V and J ends lost 1 base and 2 bases, in that order; junction bases with no gene match: 16. CDR3 loop: CASSLGSGGEWGLAYEQYF. DNA for the CDR3: TGTGCCAGCAGCTTAGGGTCAGGGGGCGAGTGGGGGTTGGCCTACGAGCAGTACTTC.

The chain employs TRBV2 and TRBJ2-7; 9 nucleotides line up with TRBD2. The trim removed 4 bases at V and 3 bases at J, leaving 1 base unmatched. Germline CDR1 reads SNHLY; CDR2 reads FYNNEI. The CDR3 runs to 13 residues. The CDR3 here is CASSGLADYEQYF. CDR3 DNA: TGTGCCAGCAGTGGACTAGCGGACTACGAGCAGTACTTC.

The chain links TRBV6-1 to TRBJ2-3, with TRBD2 matching 12 bases. The trim removed 4 bases at V and 0 bases at J, leaving 8 bases unmatched. From germline, CDR1 is MNHNS and CDR2 SASEGT. CDR3 length: 18 amino acids. CDR3 sequence (DNA): TGTGCCAGCAGTGCGACTAGCGGGGGATACCTTAGCACAGATACGCAGTATTTT. This codes for CASSATSGGYLSTDTQYF.

This chain connects TRBV18 to TRBJ2-7; 7 bases agree with TRBD1. Per the germline V gene, CDR1 is KGHSH and CDR2 is LQKENI. The V and J ends lost 4 bases and 0 bases, in that order; junction bases with no gene match: 3. The CDR3 spans 14 residues. The CDR3 region has the DNA TGTGCCAGCTCACTGACAGGGAGCTCCTACGAGCAGTACTTC. It yields the protein CASSLTGSSYEQYF.

The count of this clone is one. The rearrangement links TRBV11-2 to TRBJ1-2; weak D call: TRBD1 (6 bases). The germline gives CDR1 SGHAT, CDR2 FQNNGV. CDR3 size: 13 residues. Trimming left V 5 bases short and J 3 bases short, with 10 bases between. CDR3: CASSREGDYGYTF. CDR3 DNA sequence: TGTGCCAGCAGCAGAGAGGGGGACTATGGCTACACCTTC.

This chain uses TRBV2 with TRBJ1-5; no clear D gene. Trimming pared 6 bases from V and 2 bases from J, leaving 5 bases between. CDR1 SNHLY and CDR2 FYNNEI come from the germline V gene. This CDR3 has 12 residues. Here the CDR3 reads CASRRGNQPQHF. The CDR3 DNA reads as TGTGCCAGCAGGAGGGGCAATCAGCCCCAGCATTTT.

This clone was counted a few times. This chain links TRBV28 with TRBJ2-7; 9 positions match TRBD2. This CDR3 comprises 14 residues. Germline V CDR1 and CDR2: MDHEN, SYDVKM. Unmatched junction bases numbered 4, after V lost 6 bases and J lost 1 base. DNA for the CDR3: TGTGCCAGCAGGCTAGCGGGGTATTCCTACGAGCAGTACTTC. Translating it yields CASRLAGYSYEQYF.